The clone carrying this T cell receptor (beta chain) is a singleton in its sample. These data originate in a study of control samples from healthy donors and cancer patients. Sequencing was performed with immunoSEQ multiplex PCR; in TCRdb, only in-frame clones are kept and a portion is missing. The top ten clones hold about 2.5% of a sample with about 120,000 clones, around nine tenths of them seen once. There are 14 residues in the CDR3. CDR1 is SGDLS, CDR2 YYNGEE, per germline. Between the trimmed V and J ends, which lost 0 bases and 2 bases, there was a span of 5 bases. The origin of this receptor is a woman in her 70s in good health. The V call is TRBV9, the J call TRBJ2-2, with no clear D. The sample taken for sequencing was blood. This CDR3 reads CASSVASNTGELFF. Here the CDR3 DNA reads TGTGCCAGCAGCGTAGCTTCTAACACCGGGGAGCTGTTTTTT.